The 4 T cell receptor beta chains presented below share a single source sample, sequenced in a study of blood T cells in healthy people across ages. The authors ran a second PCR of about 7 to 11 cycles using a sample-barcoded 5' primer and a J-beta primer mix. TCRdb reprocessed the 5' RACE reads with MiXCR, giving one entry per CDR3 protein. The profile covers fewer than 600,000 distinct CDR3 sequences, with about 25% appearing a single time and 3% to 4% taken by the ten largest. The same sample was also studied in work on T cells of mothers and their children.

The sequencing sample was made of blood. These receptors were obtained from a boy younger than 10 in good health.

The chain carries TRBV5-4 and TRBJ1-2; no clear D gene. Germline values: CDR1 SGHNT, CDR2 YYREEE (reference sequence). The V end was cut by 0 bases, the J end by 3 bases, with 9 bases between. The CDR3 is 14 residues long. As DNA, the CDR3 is TGTGCCAGCAGCTTGGCCTCGGAAGACTATGGCTACACCTTC. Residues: CASSLASEDYGYTF.

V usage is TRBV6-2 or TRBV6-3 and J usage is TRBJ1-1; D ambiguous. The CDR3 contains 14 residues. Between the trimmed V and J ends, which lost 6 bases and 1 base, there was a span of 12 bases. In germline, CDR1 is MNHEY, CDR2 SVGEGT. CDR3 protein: CASSPHGGNTEAFF. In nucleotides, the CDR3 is TGTGCCAGCAGCCCCCACGGAGGGAACACTGAAGCTTTCTTT.

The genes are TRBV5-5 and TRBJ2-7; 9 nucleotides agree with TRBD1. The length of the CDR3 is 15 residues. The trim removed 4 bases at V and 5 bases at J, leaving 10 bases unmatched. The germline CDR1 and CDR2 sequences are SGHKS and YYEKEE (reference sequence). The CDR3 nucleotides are TGTGCCAGCAGCGTATCGCCGGGACAGGGCGACGAGCAGTACTTC. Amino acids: CASSVSPGQGDEQYF.

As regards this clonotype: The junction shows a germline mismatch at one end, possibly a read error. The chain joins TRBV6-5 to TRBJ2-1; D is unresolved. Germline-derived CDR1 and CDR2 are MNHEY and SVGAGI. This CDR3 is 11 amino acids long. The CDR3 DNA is TGTGCCAGCAGTAGACTGCATGAGCGGTTCTTC. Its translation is CASSRLHERFF.